This T cell receptor beta chain derives from a study of cytomegalovirus exposure and HLA in healthy donors. Germline-derived CDR1 and CDR2 are MNHNS and SASEGT. This CDR3 contains 14 residues. V trimming: 1 base; J trimming: 4 bases; junction bases outside the gene matches: 0. This PCR relied on a set of 60 Vbeta primers and 13 Jbeta primers. In the original processing: Tens of millions of unique TCR beta chains, approximately 11 million of them shared, were counted by a later analysis. Sequenced by immunoSEQ multiplex PCR; TCRdb stores in-frame clones only, minus some. For V, J and clone size, that table is used; D and trimming come from the DNA. Here the sample spans roughly 60,000 clones, around three quarters being singletons. Turning to this clone: Antigen specificity is unknown.

Study-level points and caveats: Highest at DRB1 and lowest at HLA-C, TCR association rates differed among HLA loci in a later analysis.

This chain uses TRBV6-1 with TRBJ1-2, with 10 positions matching TRBD1. The origin of this receptor is a woman aged 60-75 years in good health and CMV-seropositive. Material: PBMCs. The CDR3 loop is CASSEGTGGYGYTF. CDR3 bases: TGTGCCAGCAGTGAAGGGACAGGGGGCTATGGCTACACCTTC.